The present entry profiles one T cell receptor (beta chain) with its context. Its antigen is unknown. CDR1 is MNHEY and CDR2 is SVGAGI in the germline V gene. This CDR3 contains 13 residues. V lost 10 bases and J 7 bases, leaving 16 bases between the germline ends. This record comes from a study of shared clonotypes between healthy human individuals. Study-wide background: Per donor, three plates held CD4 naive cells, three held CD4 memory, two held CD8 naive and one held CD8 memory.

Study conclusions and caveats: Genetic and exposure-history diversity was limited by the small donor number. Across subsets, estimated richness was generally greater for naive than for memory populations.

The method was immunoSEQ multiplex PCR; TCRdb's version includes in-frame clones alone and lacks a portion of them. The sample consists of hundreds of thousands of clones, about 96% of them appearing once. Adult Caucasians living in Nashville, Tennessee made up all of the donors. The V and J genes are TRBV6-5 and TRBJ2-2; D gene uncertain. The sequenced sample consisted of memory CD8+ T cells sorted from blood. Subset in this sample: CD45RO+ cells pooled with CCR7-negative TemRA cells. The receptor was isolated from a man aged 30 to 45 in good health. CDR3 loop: CATQWSRRGELFF. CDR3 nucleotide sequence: TGTGCCACCCAATGGAGCCGTCGCGGGGAGCTGTTTTTT.